Detailed here is one T cell receptor beta chain. The data derive from a study of CD8+ T cells in alopecia areata. RNA was isolated and reverse transcribed to cDNA, the sequencing template. The protocol was immunoSEQ multiplex PCR, while the TCRdb copy is restricted to in-frame clones and leaves out a portion. Altogether 120,000 or so clones are present, 45% to 50% being singletons, with the ten largest covering under 12%. The CDR3 contains 14 residues. Per the germline V gene, CDR1 is MNHEY and CDR2 is SVGAGI. Deletions cut 0 bases from V and 5 bases from J, with 10 bases between. The genes are TRBV6-5 and TRBJ2-5; D is perhaps TRBD1 (5 bases). The TCR was taken from a human donor with alopecia areata. Specimen: NKG2D-low CD8+ T cells sorted from blood. The DNA of the CDR3 is TGTGCCAGCAGTTACTCGGCAGGGTTGGAGACCCAGTACTTC. Amino acids: CASSYSAGLETQYF.